Below are 12 T cell receptor beta chains sequenced from a single sample in a study of T-cell memory formation after mild COVID-19. TCRdb used MiXCR to reprocess the 5' RACE reads, holding one entry per CDR3 protein. Of some 69,000 distinct CDR3 sequences detected, 16% appear once; the ten largest clones hold 30% to 35%. The specimen was PBMCs or a T cell subset sorted from them (not recorded which). These receptors were collected from an adult woman who had mild COVID-19 (a few samples of this study predate the infection). Cell type and time point are not known.

This clonotype was seen only a few times. The chain joins TRBV24-1 to TRBJ2-5; D is possibly TRBD1 (5 bases). Germline values: CDR1 KGHDR, CDR2 SFDVKD. V lost 7 bases, J lost 4 bases, and 15 bases lay in between. CDR3 length: 14 amino acids. Written as DNA, the CDR3 is TGTGCCACCAGGGACAACTACGAGGCAGAGACCCAGTACTTC. Translation: CATRDNYEAETQYF.

Only a few counts were recorded for this clonotype. The genes are TRBV7-8 and TRBJ2-7; 7 bases are shared with TRBD1. This CDR3 is 14 amino acids long. The germline CDR1 and CDR2 sequences are SGHVS and FQNEAQ. Trimming at V came to 2 bases and at J to 5 bases, leaving 6 bases not matched to a gene. Here the CDR3 DNA reads TGTGCCAGCAGCTTAAGGGGGCAGGAGAACGAGCAGTACTTC. Protein: CASSLRGQENEQYF.

This clonotype was counted a few times. The chain carries TRBV14 and TRBJ2-3, with TRBD2 matching over 10 bases. Germline trimming cut 1 base from V and 0 bases from J; bases unmatched to any gene: 1. The CDR3 consists of 16 residues. Germline V CDR1 and CDR2: SGHDN, FVKESK. CDR3 region: CASSQATSGSTDTQYF. Here the CDR3 DNA reads TGTGCCAGCAGCCAAGCGACTAGCGGGAGCACAGATACGCAGTATTTT.

There are a few counts of this clonotype. This chain joins TRBV7-9 and TRBJ2-3; no clear D gene. The germline V gene encodes CDR1 SEHNR and CDR2 FQNEAQ (reference sequence). CDR3 length equals 14 residues. V was trimmed by 1 base and J by 4 bases, leaving 9 bases between them. The DNA of the CDR3 is TGTGCCAGCAGCTTAGTTGTTGGGCCAGATACGCAGTATTTT. This translates into CASSLVVGPDTQYF.

This clonotype was seen more than once but under ten times. The chain employs TRBV5-1 and TRBJ2-1, with 12 bases that match TRBD1. Germline V gene lookup returns CDR1 SGHRS and CDR2 YFSETQ. The CDR3 totals 16 residues. V lost 4 bases and J lost 7; bases outside the gene matches: 9. In DNA, the CDR3 is TGCGCCAGCAGCCCTCCGGGACAGGGGGCACGGAATGAGCAGTTCTTC. This sequence encodes CASSPPGQGARNEQFF.

The V gene is TRBV7-9, the J gene TRBJ2-7; D gene uncertain. This CDR3 has 14 amino acids. V lost 4 bases, J lost 2 bases, and 12 bases lay in between. Per the germline V gene, CDR1 is SEHNR and CDR2 is FQNEAQ (reference sequence). CDR3 in DNA: TGTGCCAGCAGCTCCCCGTTGAGGCCCTACGAGCAGTACTTC. Translation: CASSSPLRPYEQYF.

V is TRBV5-1 and J is TRBJ2-5; 12 positions agree with TRBD2. V was clipped by 4 bases and J by 4 bases; unmatched bases: 5. The CDR3 is made up of 15 amino acids. CDR1 is SGHRS, CDR2 YFSETQ, per germline. CDR3 sequence: CASSVTSGGTETQYF. The CDR3 DNA reads TGCGCCAGCAGCGTCACTAGCGGGGGGACAGAGACCCAGTACTTC.

This clonotype was detected a few times. This chain links TRBV27 with TRBJ2-7, with 7 bases lining up with TRBD1. From germline, CDR1 is MNHEY and CDR2 SMNVEV (reference sequence). The CDR3 sequence is 14 residues long. J was trimmed by 2 bases and V by 6 bases; bases with no gene match: 7. The CDR3 is CASSEATGAYEQYF. The CDR3 coding sequence is TGTGCCAGCAGCGAGGCTACAGGGGCCTACGAGCAGTACTTC.

This clonotype was counted between two and nine times. The V and J genes are TRBV20-1 and TRBJ2-5, with D possibly TRBD2 on 5 matching bases. The length of the CDR3 is 13 residues. V dropped 1 base and J dropped 2 bases, with 8 bases sitting between them. Germline V gene data show CDR1 as DFQATT and CDR2 as SNEGSKA (reference sequence). CDR3 in DNA: TGCAGTGCTAGAGCTACGGGACAAGAGACCCAGTACTTC. Its translation: CSARATGQETQYF.

This clonotype was counted many times. The chain has TRBV7-2 and TRBJ2-1; D might be TRBD2 (6 bases). The CDR3 consists of 13 residues. Germline V gene sequence: CDR1 SGHTA, CDR2 FQGNSA. Trimming pared 5 bases from V and 10 bases from J, leaving 15 bases between. The CDR3 is CASSLTSLWEQFF. CDR3 bases: TGTGCCAGCAGCCTCACTAGCTTATGGGAGCAGTTCTTC.

The table lists this clonotype with a few counts. The chain has TRBV9 and TRBJ2-5; TRBD2 matches at 7 bases. CDR3 length equals 17 residues. V was pared by 2 bases and J by 3 bases, with 13 bases of the junction left unmatched. Germline V lookup: CDR1 SGDLS, CDR2 YYNGEE. The CDR3 region is CASSVPSRGTGKETQYF. The CDR3 nucleotides read TGTGCCAGCAGCGTGCCATCGCGGGGGACTGGAAAAGAGACCCAGTACTTC.

The rearrangement joins TRBV5-1 to TRBJ2-1; D is possibly TRBD1 or TRBD2 (5 bases each). Per germline, CDR1 SGHRS and CDR2 YFSETQ. V dropped 4 bases and J dropped 6 bases, with 11 bases sitting between them. The CDR3 covers 13 residues. This CDR3 is CASSPGTSNEQFF. The CDR3 DNA sequence: TGCGCCAGCAGCCCAGGGACCTCCAATGAGCAGTTCTTC.